This TCR beta chain is from a study of cytotoxic CD8 clonotypes in ibrutinib-treated CLL. This clone is a singleton in its sample. In germline, CDR1 is ENHRY, CDR2 SYGVKD. The CDR3 spans 16 residues. J gave up 5 bases and V 5 bases, and 9 bases lay outside the gene matches. Clones were read by immunoSEQ multiplex PCR, and TCRdb kept only the in-frame ones, dropping some. The data contain about 70,000 clones, 90% of them singletons. The TCR was taken from a human donor with chronic lymphocytic leukemia. The chain couples TRBV10-3 to TRBJ2-7; 13 bases agree with TRBD2. This sample comprised PBMCs, obtained after 12 months of ibrutinib treatment. CDR3 sequence (DNA): TGTGCCATCAGTTCCGGGACTAGCGGGGCGGGGAACGAGCAGTACTTC. The encoded protein is CAISSGTSGAGNEQYF.